This TCR beta chain derives from a study of response to subunit inactivated influenza vaccine. This clonotype appeared a few times. TCRdb processed the RT-PCR reads anew with MiXCR; each CDR3 protein has one entry. The sample contains a few hundred thousand distinct CDR3 sequences, 11% of which appear only once. Germline V gives CDR1 MNHEY, CDR2 SMNVEV (reference sequence). The CDR3 covers 17 residues. V lost 5 bases to trimming and J lost 3 bases; unmatched junction nucleotides: 5. The same sample was also studied in work on T cells expressing NK-cell markers. That investigation notes: Synthesis of TCR beta cDNA relied on 5'RACE template switching carrying UMIs. All TCR beta repertoires analysed originated from sorted CD3+CD56+NKG2C+, CD3+CD56+NKG2C- and CD3+CD56-NKG2C+ T cells. The authors sequenced eight donors, of whom seven were HCMV-seropositive and one was seronegative. Among the experiments, several used an anti-gamma-delta TCR antibody to restrict sorting to alpha-beta TCR T cells.

The receptor was isolated from a man aged 50 to 59 who received an inactivated influenza vaccine. Sequencing was performed on PBMCs from blood, taken on the day of vaccination. The chain carries TRBV27 and TRBJ2-2; 14 positions match TRBD2. CDR3 region: CASSATSGREDTGELFF. The CDR3 bases are TGTGCCAGCAGTGCGACTAGCGGGAGGGAGGACACCGGGGAGCTGTTTTTT.